These 10 T cell receptor beta chains share one sample of origin, sequenced in a study of control samples from healthy donors and cancer patients. Sequenced by immunoSEQ multiplex PCR; TCRdb stores in-frame clones only, minus some. The sample yields more than 85,000 clones, less than 95% seen once. The sequencing sample was made of blood. The receptor source for this set is a human donor in good health. The donor label of this sample is uncertain.

This clone appeared once. This chain links TRBV30 with TRBJ2-7; TRBD1 aligns across 7 bases. CDR1 and CDR2 from the germline V gene are GTSNPN and SVGIG (reference sequence). J lost 2 bases, V lost 0 bases, and 1 base had no gene match. The length of the CDR3 is 13 residues. In DNA form, the CDR3 reads TGTGCCTGGAGTGTACAGGGGACCTACGAGCAGTACTTC. It is translated as CAWSVQGTYEQYF.

The gene calls are TRBV18 and TRBJ1-1; TRBD1 aligns across 7 bases. The CDR3 length is 15 residues. The J segment lost 5 bases and the V segment lost 3 bases, leaving 9 bases of the junction unmatched. The germline V gene encodes CDR1 KGHSH and CDR2 LQKENI. This CDR3 is CASSPIQGRGTEAFF. The CDR3 coding sequence is TGTGCCAGCTCACCCATACAGGGGCGAGGGACTGAAGCTTTCTTT.

The CDR3 nucleotides are TGCGCCAGCAGCCAAGAGGGTGTTGGGGAGGCCCTAGCCAAAAACATTCAGTACTTC. This sequence encodes CASSQEGVGEALAKNIQYF. This sequence joins TRBV4-3 and TRBJ2-4; D is perhaps TRBD2 (6 bases). There are 19 residues in the CDR3. The germline V gene encodes CDR1 LGHNA and CDR2 YSLEER. With 0 bases removed from V and 0 bases from J, the gap between germline ends came to 18 bases.

The genes are TRBV7-2 and TRBJ1-4; tentative D call: TRBD1 (6 bases). The CDR3 totals 14 residues. Per the germline V gene, CDR1 is SGHTA and CDR2 is FQGNSA. The V end lost 5 bases, the J end lost 6 bases, and 13 bases lay between the germline ends. CDR3: CASSPTGTHEKLFF. CDR3 in DNA: TGTGCCAGCAGCCCAACAGGGACCCATGAAAAACTGTTTTTT. The full variable domain, rest sourced from reference TRBV7-2 and TRBJ1-4, is GAGVSQSPSNKVTEKGKDVELRCDPISGHTALYWYRQSLGQGLEFLIYFQGNSAPDKSGLPSDRFSAERTGGSVSTLTIQRTQQEDSAVYLCASSPTGTHEKLFFGSGTQLSVL.

A note on this clone: The same CDR3 is also encoded by other DNA sequences in this sample. The chain is built from TRBV7-9 and TRBJ2-3; D tentatively reads TRBD1 or TRBD2 (5 bases each). Germline-derived CDR1 and CDR2 are SEHNR and FQNEAQ (reference sequence). Trimming removed 5 bases at V and 4 bases at J, with 10 bases between. The CDR3 runs to 13 residues. The CDR3 bases are TGTGCCAGCAGCCCTAGGGGACCAGATACGCAGTATTTT. Encoded protein: CASSPRGPDTQYF.

This clone showed up just once. The V gene is TRBV6-2 or TRBV6-3, the J gene TRBJ1-2; D might be TRBD1 (6 bases). The ends were cut back, 0 bases at V and 1 base at J, with 18 bases in the middle. Germline V CDR1 and CDR2: MNHEY, SVGEGT. This CDR3 is built from 18 residues. The CDR3 nucleotides read TGTGCCAGCAGTTACTCGCTGAAAGGGGACAACTTTAACTATGGCTACACCTTC. Its translation: CASSYSLKGDNFNYGYTF.

The V gene is TRBV11-2, the J gene TRBJ2-1; TRBD2 might be the D (7 bases). The germline V gene has CDR1 SGHAT and CDR2 FQNNGV. The CDR3 runs 17 residues. Trimming removed 1 base from V and 4 bases from J, with 17 bases in between. CDR3 in amino acids: CASSLVSAGARYNEQFF. In DNA, the CDR3 is TGTGCCAGCAGCTTAGTATCGGCGGGGGCGCGTTACAATGAGCAGTTCTTC.

The rearrangement joins TRBV25-1 to TRBJ1-2; no definite D call. The V gene's germline CDR1 is MGHDK and CDR2 SYGVNS. There are 12 residues in the CDR3. The DNA for the CDR3 is TGTTGCCAAATTAAGGGTATGAATGGCTACACCTTC. Translating it yields CCQIKGMNGYTF.

The rearrangement links TRBV27 to TRBJ2-2; D call uncertain. Germline V gene sequence: CDR1 MNHEY, CDR2 SMNVEV (reference sequence). The CDR3 is made up of 13 amino acids. With 6 bases removed from V and 1 base from J, the gap between germline ends came to 6 bases. The CDR3 here is CASRPRNTGELFF. DNA of the CDR3: TGTGCCAGCAGACCAAGGAACACCGGGGAGCTGTTTTTT.

The J gene is TRBJ2-7, the V gene TRBV2; D is perhaps TRBD2 (5 bases). Germline V gene data show CDR1 as SNHLY and CDR2 as FYNNEI. The CDR3 sequence is 14 residues long. Trimming cost V 6 bases and J 2 bases, with 14 bases left between them. The CDR3 region is CASSSGDGTYEQYF. CDR3 bases: TGTGCCAGCAGCTCCGGAGACGGGACCTACGAGCAGTACTTC.